The rows below give T cell receptor beta chains drawn from one sample of a study of identical twins. MiXCR, applied by TCRdb to the 5' RACE reads, yields one record per CDR3 protein. The table lists approximately 500,000 distinct CDR3 sequences, over 12% of them singletons. The same data also contributed to another study, on yellow fever vaccine responses in identical twins.

Material for sequencing was CD4+ T cells sorted from blood. Every receptor here comes from a woman between 18 and 29 years old in good health. The CDR3 runs from the conserved cysteine through the conserved F or W. D genes are given only for firm matches. Clone size is not always given. Where it is, it says once, few, many or a class for expanded clones.

J | size | D | V | length | DNA | CDR3
TRBJ2-6 | few | TRBD1 | TRBV10-3 | 18 | TGTGCCATCAGTGCTTCGGGACAGGGGATCTCTGGGGCCAACGTCCTGACTTTC | CAISASGQGISGANVLTF
TRBJ2-2 | few | TRBD1 | TRBV7-9 | 14 | TGTGCCAGCAGCTTAGAGGACAGGACCGGGGAGCTGTTTTTT | CASSLEDRTGELFF
TRBJ2-7 | once | TRBD1 | TRBV27 | 14 | TGTGCCAGCAGTTCTTGGGACAGGGGATACGAGCAGTACTTC | CASSSWDRGYEQYF
TRBJ1-1 | few | TRBD1 | TRBV7-9 | 14 | TGTGCCAGCACCGCGACAGGGGGCCACACTGAAGCTTTCTTT | CASTATGGHTEAFF
TRBJ2-3 | . | . | TRBV10-2 | 14 | TGCGCCAGCATCCGGGGAGGTAGCACAGATACGCAGTATTTT | CASIRGGSTDTQYF
TRBJ1-6 | . | . | TRBV14 | 17 | TGTGCCAGCAGCCCGCAAGATGTATCAGAGTATAATTCACCCCTCCACTTT | CASSPQDVSEYNSPLHF
TRBJ1-2 | . | . | TRBV18 | 14 | TGTGCCAGCTCACCCCCCGGGAGGACCTATGGCTACACCTTC | CASSPPGRTYGYTF
TRBJ1-6 | . | . | TRBV6-1 | 15 | TGTGCCAGCAAAAGACAGAGCTCCTATAATTCACCCCTCCACTTT | CASKRQSSYNSPLHF
TRBJ2-6 | . | . | TRBV9 | 17 | TGTGCCAGCAGTGGGACGCTAACCCTCCTTGGGGCCAACGTCCTGACTTTC | CASSGTLTLLGANVLTF
TRBJ1-1 | few | . | TRBV24-1 | 13 | TGTGCCACCAGTGATGTAGGGGGCACTGAAGCTTTCTTT | CATSDVGGTEAFF
TRBJ1-4 | few | . | TRBV12-3/TRBV12-4 | 14 | TGTGCCAGCAGTGTCTGGGGAACTAATGAAAAACTGTTTTTT | CASSVWGTNEKLFF